This TCR beta chain originates from a study of CD8+CD57+ T cells in acquired aplastic anemia. Study information: The average for DNA from sorted CD4+ and CD8+ cells was roughly 3 ug.

Trimming removed 5 bases at V and 0 bases at J, with 14 bases between. CDR3 length: 16 residues. The germline CDR1 and CDR2 sequences are SGHAT and FQNNGV. Flow cytometry had shown expanded CD8+CD57+ cells in the patients chosen for sequencing. The table lists this clonotype with a few counts. Genomic DNA served as template for TCR beta VDJ and CDR3 profiling. TCRdb itself ran the reads through MiXCR, one entry per CDR3 protein. The sample lists about 470,000 distinct CDR3 sequences, approximately 33% occurring once. Sequencing was performed on sorted CD4+, CD8+, or CD8+CD57+ T cells (not recorded which) from PBMCs. The rearrangement joins TRBV11-2 to TRBJ1-3; D remains ambiguous. This sequence originates from a human donor with aplastic anemia. The CDR3 sequence: CASSPGSPLSGNTIYF. The CDR3 nucleotides read TGTGCCAGCAGCCCGGGGTCTCCCCTCTCTGGAAACACCATATATTTT.